These T cell receptor beta chains were read from a single sample in a study of T cell changes during pregnancy in multiple sclerosis. Some clones are missing from TCRdb's copy, which holds only in-frame ones; the method was immunoSEQ multiplex PCR. The sample has roughly 29,000 clones, roughly 91% seen once; the top ten hold under 4%. The sequences come from CD4+ T cells from peripheral blood mononuclear cells, collected in the first trimester of pregnancy. These receptors were collected from a female donor in good health, enrolled as a control in a pregnancy study. Each CDR3 is given with its conserved first and last residue. The D gene is left open where the match is weak. Size is stated for part of the rows, as once, few or many counts, or as a class when the clone is expanded.

clone_size	v_call	j_call	d_call	cdr3_nt	cdr3_aa
NA	TRBV11-2	TRBJ2-7	TRBD2	TGTGCCAGCAGCTCGATTCGACTAGCGGGAGGGGGCTTTGAGCAGTACTTC	CASSSIRLAGGGFEQYF
NA	TRBV13	TRBJ1-1	NA	TGTGCCAGCGAATTCAGATCGATGAACACTGAAGCTTTCTTT	CASEFRSMNTEAFF
NA	TRBV7-2	TRBJ1-5	TRBD1	TGTGCCAGCAGCTTAGAGAGGGGGCTCAATCAGCCCCAGCATTTT	CASSLERGLNQPQHF
NA	TRBV28	TRBJ1-1	NA	TGTGCCAGCAGTTTACCCATCAGGGGCGAGAAAGCTTTCTTT	CASSLPIRGEKAFF
once	TRBV5-8	TRBJ2-1	NA	TGTGCCAGCAGCACAGACAGGAGGAGCCCATCACTACGCGACAATGAGCAGTTCTTC	CASSTDRRSPSLRDNEQFF
NA	TRBV5-1	TRBJ1-1	NA	TGCGCCAGCAGCTTGGACTGGGGGGAGTGGGGTGAAGCTTTCTTT	CASSLDWGEWGEAFF
NA	TRBV12-2	TRBJ2-7	NA	TGTGCAAGTCGCTTGCGGGGAGATTACGAGCAGTACTTC	CASRLRGDYEQYF
NA	TRBV15	TRBJ2-7	TRBD2	TGTGCCACCAGCAGAGATTTCACCGGGACTAGGAACTACGAGCAGTACTTC	CATSRDFTGTRNYEQYF
NA	TRBV7-9	TRBJ1-1	TRBD1	TGTGCCAGCAGCCATCTTTCCGGGACAGGCTCATGGGCTGAAGCTTTCTTT	CASSHLSGTGSWAEAFF
NA	TRBV20-1	TRBJ2-7	NA	TGCAGTGCTAGCGGGGAAAAACAGTACTTC	CSASGEKQYF
NA	TRBV18	TRBJ1-3	TRBD1	TGTGCCAGCTCAGCATTCGGACAGGGCAGGCGAAACACCATATATTTT	CASSAFGQGRRNTIYF
NA	TRBV5-1	TRBJ2-5	TRBD1	TGCGCCAGCAGCAGGGGACAGGGGGCGGGGGAGACCCAGTACTTC	CASSRGQGAGETQYF
NA	TRBV6-5	TRBJ2-7	TRBD1	TGTGCCAGCAGTCACGGGACAGGGGGCTCCTACGAGCAGTACTTC	CASSHGTGGSYEQYF
NA	TRBV19	TRBJ2-1	TRBD1	TGTGCCAGTGGGAGACAGGGTACCTATGAGCAGTTCTTC	CASGRQGTYEQFF
NA	TRBV15	TRBJ2-5	NA	TGTGCCACCAGCAGAGATAACGGCGCGGGATATCAAGCGGAGACCCAGTACTTC	CATSRDNGAGYQAETQYF
NA	TRBV6-1	TRBJ2-3	TRBD2	TGTGCCAGCAGTGATGCTAGCGGGGGGCGATTGGATACGCAGTATTTT	CASSDASGGRLDTQYF
NA	TRBV4-1	TRBJ2-1	TRBD1	TGCGCCAGCAGCCATCGCGTCAGGGGGTCTATTTTGCGTGAGCAGTTCTTC	CASSHRVRGSILREQFF
NA	TRBV27	TRBJ1-2	NA	TGTGCCAGCAGTTCGAGGGAAGCGGATTATGGCTACACCTTC	CASSSREADYGYTF
NA	TRBV5-6	TRBJ1-5	TRBD1	TGTGCCAGCAGCTCACAGGGGAGAAGCAATCAGCCCCAGCATTTT	CASSSQGRSNQPQHF
NA	TRBV6-1	TRBJ2-7	NA	TGTGCCAGCAGTGAGCCAGACAGGAGGGAGCAGTACTTC	CASSEPDRREQYF
NA	TRBV27	TRBJ2-7	NA	TGTGCCAGCAGTTTAGCCCCAGGTTACGAGCAGTACTTC	CASSLAPGYEQYF
NA	TRBV2	TRBJ1-3	NA	TGTGCCAGCAGTGCAATCGGTTCTGGAAACACCATATATTTT	CASSAIGSGNTIYF
NA	TRBV5-4	TRBJ2-6	NA	TGTGCCAGCAGCCCCCGTCCTGGGGCCAACGTCCTGACTTTC	CASSPRPGANVLTF
few	TRBV19	TRBJ2-2	TRBD1	TGTGCCAGTAGTAACGTACGGGACAGACTTTCGGGGGAGCTGTTTTTT	CASSNVRDRLSGELFF
NA	TRBV28	TRBJ1-5	NA	TGTGCCAGCAGTTTACCTGAGGTTAGCAATCAGCCCCAGCATTTT	CASSLPEVSNQPQHF
NA	TRBV5-1	TRBJ2-7	TRBD1	TGCGCCAGCAGCTTGGTGACAGGGAAGTTGGAAGAGCAGTACTTC	CASSLVTGKLEEQYF
NA	TRBV2	TRBJ2-7	TRBD2	TGTGCCAGCAGTGCTGAGCGGGGGGGCTACGAGCAGTACTTC	CASSAERGGYEQYF
NA	TRBV27	TRBJ1-2	NA	TGTGCCAGCAGTTATTCGACAGGCTTAAACTATGGCTACACCTTC	CASSYSTGLNYGYTF
NA	TRBV14	TRBJ2-4	TRBD1	TGTGCCAGCAGCTTACAGGGGCCAGCCAAAAACATTCAGTACTTC	CASSLQGPAKNIQYF
once	TRBV19	TRBJ2-7	NA	TGTGCCAGTAGTCCCGAATTAGCGGCCCCTACCGAGCAGTACTTC	CASSPELAAPTEQYF
NA	TRBV4-3	TRBJ2-3	TRBD2	TGCGCCAGCAGCCAAGAGGGCGGGGGGAGAGATACGCAGTATTTT	CASSQEGGGRDTQYF
NA	TRBV7-2	TRBJ2-3	TRBD2	TGTGCCAGCAGCTTAGCCGGGACTAGCGGGGGGCGAGGGGATACGCAGTATTTT	CASSLAGTSGGRGDTQYF
NA	TRBV5-6	TRBJ2-4	NA	TGTGCCAGCAGCCGCGACGGGGGTTATCAAAACATTCAGTACTTC	CASSRDGGYQNIQYF
few	TRBV28	TRBJ2-1	NA	TGTGCCAGCACCGAAGGGGCGATAAATGAGCAGTTCTTC	CASTEGAINEQFF
NA	TRBV15	TRBJ1-6	NA	TGTGCCACGGCTGCGGACTATAATTCACCCCTCCACTTT	CATAADYNSPLHF
few	TRBV5-4	TRBJ1-5	TRBD1	TGTGCCAGCAGCCAAGACAGGGGGCAGCCCCAGCATTTT	CASSQDRGQPQHF
NA	TRBV6-6	TRBJ1-2	NA	TGTGCCACGGGAGCTAACTATGGCTACACCTTC	CATGANYGYTF
NA	TRBV25-1	TRBJ1-6	NA	TGTGCCAGCAGTCCGGTGGGGGGTAATTCACCCCTCCACTTT	CASSPVGGNSPLHF
NA	TRBV29-1	TRBJ2-3	TRBD2	TGCAGCGTAGAACTTGGCGGGAGGGGCTCAGATACGCAGTATTTT	CSVELGGRGSDTQYF
NA	TRBV7-2	TRBJ1-3	NA	TGTGCCAGCACCCTGTGGGAGGGGGGAGGAAACACCATATATTTT	CASTLWEGGGNTIYF
NA	TRBV7-6	TRBJ1-5	NA	TGTGCCAGCAGCCCGGGAATAGAGGGCAATCAGCCCCAGCATTTT	CASSPGIEGNQPQHF
NA	TRBV27	TRBJ2-3	TRBD2	TGTGCCAGCAGTTTGGCTAGCGGGAGAGATACGCAGTATTTT	CASSLASGRDTQYF
NA	TRBV10-3	TRBJ1-5	TRBD1	TGTGCCATCAGTGAGTCAGGGACAGGGGCAAATCAGCCCCAGCATTTT	CAISESGTGANQPQHF
NA	TRBV9	TRBJ2-7	NA	TGTGCCAGCAGCGTAGAATCCGGGTACGAGCAGTACTTC	CASSVESGYEQYF
NA	TRBV5-1	TRBJ2-1	TRBD2	TGCGCCAGCAGCCCTAGCGGGGGATCCTACAATGAGCAGTTCTTC	CASSPSGGSYNEQFF
few	TRBV20-1	TRBJ1-1	TRBD1	TGCAGCCCAGGGGGGTTTGAAGCTTTCTTT	CSPGGFEAFF
NA	TRBV5-1	TRBJ2-4	TRBD2	TGCGCCAGCAGCTGGGGGGGAGGGAACAAAAACATTCAGTACTTC	CASSWGGGNKNIQYF
once	TRBV9	TRBJ2-1	NA	TGTGCCAGCAGCGTAGCTTCACGAGCGGGTTCCTACAATGAGCAGTTCTTC	CASSVASRAGSYNEQFF
NA	TRBV29-1	TRBJ1-2	TRBD1	TGCAGCGGCGGACGGACAGGGGATAAGGATGGCTACACCTTC	CSGGRTGDKDGYTF
once	TRBV6-6	TRBJ1-5	NA	TGTGCCAGCAGTTACTTTGGGGGGGAGAGAGGTCAGCCCCAGCATTTT	CASSYFGGERGQPQHF